These 27 T cell receptor beta chains share one sample of origin, sequenced in a study of early T cells in non-severe SARS-CoV-2 infection. Via MiXCR, TCRdb re-called the 5' RACE reads, giving one row per CDR3 protein. The table lists about 77,000 distinct CDR3 sequences, more than 9% of them singletons, with 4.8% in the top ten. The sequencing sample was made of whole blood. The source of these receptors is an adult who was a healthcare worker with PCR-confirmed SARS-CoV-2 infection or an uninfected control (not recorded which).

The chain uses TRBV7-3 and TRBJ2-2; no clear D. The CDR3 is made up of 16 amino acids. Looked up from germline, CDR1 is SGHTA and CDR2 is FQGTGA. V was pared by 5 bases and J by 6 bases, with 19 bases between. CDR3: CASSEVPGNFAGELFF. The CDR3 nucleotides are TGTGCCAGCAGCGAAGTCCCCGGCAATTTCGCCGGGGAGCTGTTTTTT. Full variable domain (missing parts from reference TRBV7-3 and TRBJ2-2): GAGVSQTPSNKVTEKGKYVELRCDPISGHTALYWYRQSLGQGPEFLIYFQGTGAADDSGLPNDRFFAVRPEGSVSTLKIQRTERGDSAVYLCASSEVPGNFAGELFFGEGSRLTVL.

In its sample, this clonotype was seen many times. The rearrangement joins TRBV12-3 or TRBV12-4 to TRBJ2-1; D not resolved. This CDR3 comprises 17 residues. V was clipped by 3 bases and J by 0 bases, with 15 bases between them. This CDR3 reads CASSFSRGKSSYNEQFF. Written as DNA, the CDR3 is TGTGCCAGCAGTTTTTCTCGAGGAAAGAGCTCCTACAATGAGCAGTTCTTC.

This clonotype came up many times. V and J are TRBV15 and TRBJ1-4; 8 bases are a match to TRBD1. Germline values: CDR1 LNHNV, CDR2 YYDKDF (reference sequence). CDR3 length: 14 residues. V was pared by 4 bases and J by 6 bases, with 4 bases of the junction left unmatched. CDR3 nucleotide sequence: TGTGCCACCAGCATCCAGGGGGCTGATGAAAAACTGTTTTTT. Amino acids: CATSIQGADEKLFF.

This clonotype occurred a few times. The DNA for the CDR3 is TGTGCCATCAGTGGATCCTACGAGCAGTACTTC. Amino acid sequence: CAISGSYEQYF. The rearrangement joins TRBV10-3 to TRBJ2-7, with unresolved D. V was clipped by 4 bases and J by 1 base, with 2 bases between them. The CDR3 totals 11 residues. CDR1 is ENHRY and CDR2 is SYGVKD in the germline V gene.

The sample holds many counts of this clonotype. The chain joins TRBV5-4 to TRBJ2-5; TRBD2 agrees at 7 bases. Germline loops: CDR1 SGHNT, CDR2 YYREEE (reference sequence). J lost 1 base, V lost 4 bases, and 7 bases had no gene match. The CDR3 sequence is 15 residues long. The CDR3 is CASSQWGGSQETQYF. CDR3 nucleotide sequence: TGTGCCAGCAGCCAATGGGGGGGGTCCCAAGAGACCCAGTACTTC.

This clonotype was counted only a few times. The V and J genes are TRBV5-5 and TRBJ2-1; possibly TRBD2 for D (5 bases). The CDR3 contains 13 residues. Germline V CDR1 and CDR2: SGHKS, YYEKEE (reference sequence). With 1 base removed from V and 8 bases from J, the gap between germline ends came to 10 bases. The DNA for the CDR3 is TGTGCCAGCAGCTTGTTAAGGCGGGATGAGCAGTTCTTC. As protein: CASSLLRRDEQFF.

The CDR3 region is CASSLEGVTEAFF. The CDR3 DNA reads TGCGCCAGCAGCTTGGAAGGGGTTACTGAAGCTTTCTTT. The chain couples TRBV5-1 to TRBJ1-1, with D possibly being TRBD1 (5 bases). The germline V gene encodes CDR1 SGHRS and CDR2 YFSETQ. The CDR3 is 13 amino acids. Trimming took off 0 bases at V and 5 bases at J, with 8 bases between the two ends. Full variable domain (missing parts from reference TRBV5-1 and TRBJ1-1): KAGVTQTPRYLIKTRGQQVTLSCSPISGHRSVSWYQQTPGQGLQFLFEYFSETQRNKGNFPGRFSGRQFSNSRSEMNVSTLELGDSALYLCASSLEGVTEAFFGQGTRLTVV.

Ten or more counts support this clonotype. The chain carries TRBV20-1 and TRBJ1-2, with 9 positions matching TRBD1. V lost 4 bases, J lost 2 bases, and 5 bases stayed unmatched. Germline lookup yields CDR1 DFQATT and CDR2 SNEGSKA (reference sequence). The length of the CDR3 is 14 residues. The CDR3 loop is CSAKQGALNYGYTF. For the CDR3, the DNA is TGCAGTGCTAAACAGGGGGCCCTAAACTATGGCTACACCTTC.

This clonotype appeared many times. The rearrangement uses TRBV5-4 and TRBJ2-2, with 10 bases lining up with TRBD2. From germline, CDR1 is SGHNT and CDR2 YYREEE (reference sequence). Germline trimming cut 0 bases from V and 6 bases from J; bases unmatched to any gene: 8. The CDR3 sequence is 17 residues long. The CDR3 protein is CASSLGASGSSAGELFF. CDR3 nucleotides: TGTGCCAGCAGCTTGGGGGCTAGCGGGAGCTCGGCCGGGGAGCTGTTTTTT.

This clonotype was detected ten times or more. The chain carries TRBV14 and TRBJ2-3, with 13 bases aligning to TRBD2. From germline, CDR1 is SGHDN and CDR2 FVKESK. The CDR3 length is 16 residues. J was trimmed by 4 bases and V by 6 bases; bases with no gene match: 7. The CDR3 nucleotides read TGTGCCAGCAGGAAACTAGCGGGAGGGCCATCAGATACGCAGTATTTT. Translating gives CASRKLAGGPSDTQYF.

The chain couples TRBV7-8 to TRBJ2-1; 13 bases agree with TRBD2. The V gene's germline CDR1 is SGHVS and CDR2 FQNEAQ. The CDR3 has 15 residues. V was clipped by 4 bases and J by 7 bases; unmatched bases: 4. CDR3 loop: CASSSGTSGMNEQFF. The CDR3 coding sequence is TGTGCCAGCAGCTCCGGGACTAGCGGGATGAATGAGCAGTTCTTC.

The rearrangement links TRBV6-1 to TRBJ2-3; perhaps TRBD2 as D (7 bases). The CDR3 is made up of 16 amino acids. The germline V gene has CDR1 MNHNS and CDR2 SASEGT. V was clipped by 0 bases and J by 2 bases, with 12 bases between them. CDR3 region: CASSEARGTTTDTQYF. The CDR3 DNA reads as TGTGCCAGCAGTGAAGCGCGGGGGACAACCACAGATACGCAGTATTTT.

The chain couples TRBV4-1 to TRBJ2-7; no firm D call. The V gene's germline CDR1 is MGHRA and CDR2 YSYEKL. The V and J ends lost 1 base and 9 bases respectively, with 10 bases between them. CDR3 length: 12 amino acids. The CDR3 DNA follows: TGCGCCAGCAGCCAAGCCCTGCCACGGCAGTACTTC. Encoded protein: CASSQALPRQYF.

This clonotype was seen repeatedly, ten times or more. V is TRBV27 and J is TRBJ2-1; D is perhaps TRBD2 (6 bases). This CDR3 region has 12 residues. Germline CDR1 and CDR2: MNHEY and SMNVEV (reference sequence). Trimming removed 5 bases at V and 9 bases at J, with 11 bases between. Here the CDR3 DNA reads TGTGCCAGCAGTCTAGGGACTGGTGAGCAGTTCTTC. Translating it yields CASSLGTGEQFF.

The V gene is TRBV5-1, the J gene TRBJ1-4; TRBD1 agrees at 8 bases. V shed 0 bases and J 6 bases; nucleotides not matched to a gene: 1. This CDR3 comprises 14 residues. Germline assignment: CDR1 SGHRS and CDR2 YFSETQ. The DNA for the CDR3 is TGCGCCAGCAGCTTGGACAGGGGGGATGAAAAACTGTTTTTT. Its translation: CASSLDRGDEKLFF.

The V gene is TRBV7-2, the J gene TRBJ2-7; 7 bases line up with TRBD1. This CDR3 contains 16 residues. After removal of 1 base from V and 1 base from J, the junction contained 7 bases not matched to a gene. Germline CDR1 reads SGHTA; CDR2 reads FQGNSA. CDR3 in amino acids: CASSLGGTVVSYEQYF. CDR3 sequence (DNA): TGTGCCAGCAGCTTAGGGGGGACAGTCGTATCCTACGAGCAGTACTTC. Full variable domain (missing parts from reference TRBV7-2 and TRBJ2-7): GAGVSQSPSNKVTEKGKDVELRCDPISGHTALYWYRQSLGQGLEFLIYFQGNSAPDKSGLPSDRFSAERTGGSVSTLTIQRTQQEDSAVYLCASSLGGTVVSYEQYFGPGTRLTVT.

There are many counts of this clonotype. The V gene is TRBV7-9, the J gene TRBJ2-3; TRBD1 matches 11 bases. The CDR3 has 14 amino acids. Losses at the gene ends were 6 bases for V and 4 bases for J; bases not matched to a gene: 3. Germline assignment: CDR1 SEHNR and CDR2 FQNEAQ (reference sequence). The CDR3 DNA sequence: TGTGCCAGCAGTAGGGACAGGGGGTCAGATACGCAGTATTTT. Translation: CASSRDRGSDTQYF.

This clonotype was observed a few times. The chain uses TRBV11-1 and TRBJ2-5, with a possible D match to TRBD1 (5 bases). In germline, CDR1 is SGHAT, CDR2 FQDESV (reference sequence). The CDR3 sequence is 14 residues long. V dropped 1 base and J dropped 3 bases, with 9 bases sitting between them. The CDR3 is CASSLVRREETQYF. The CDR3, as DNA: TGTGCCAGCAGCTTAGTTCGCAGGGAAGAGACCCAGTACTTC.

This clonotype was picked up many times. The chain has TRBV7-9 and TRBJ2-5; 7 bases line up with TRBD1. Germline V gives CDR1 SEHNR, CDR2 FQNEAQ (reference sequence). Unmatched junction bases numbered 7, after V lost 5 bases and J lost 4 bases. This CDR3 region has 14 residues. The CDR3 bases are TGTGCCAGCAGCCAGACAGGGAAGGGAGAGACCCAGTACTTC. Protein sequence: CASSQTGKGETQYF.

This clonotype was detected a few times. This chain joins TRBV20-1 and TRBJ2-7, with TRBD2 matching 7 bases. The CDR3 spans 14 residues. Unmatched junction bases numbered 10, after V lost 4 bases and J lost 4 bases. Germline values: CDR1 DFQATT, CDR2 SNEGSKA (reference sequence). The CDR3 protein is CSAITGPGGYEQYF. The DNA of the CDR3 is TGCAGTGCTATCACGGGCCCGGGGGGTTACGAGCAGTACTTC.

In its sample, this clonotype was seen a few times. Written as DNA, the CDR3 is TGTGCCAGCAGCTCCCGCGGGACCCAGTACTTC. It encodes CASSSRGTQYF. The chain carries TRBV7-6 and TRBJ2-5; D is undetermined. Germline CDR1 reads SGHVS; CDR2 reads FNYEAQ. Trimming pared 4 bases from V and 7 bases from J, leaving 7 bases between. CDR3 length equals 11 residues. The whole variable domain, filled in from reference TRBV7-6 and TRBJ2-5, reads GAGVSQSPRYKVTKRGQDVALRCDPISGHVSLYWYRQALGQGPEFLTYFNYEAQQDKSGLPNDRFSAERPEGSISTLTIQRTEQRDSAMYRCASSSRGTQYFGPGTRLLVL.

This clonotype was counted ten times or more. This chain uses TRBV7-8 with TRBJ1-5, with D unresolved. Trimming stripped 3 bases from V and 1 base from J, with 13 bases between. Germline values: CDR1 SGHVS, CDR2 FQNEAQ. This CDR3 has 16 amino acids. CDR3 nucleotides: TGTGCCAGCAGCTTGGGAGGCGCAAGGAGCAATCAGCCCCAGCATTTT. Translation gives CASSLGGARSNQPQHF.

The V and J genes are TRBV3-1 and TRBJ1-5; D gene unclear. Per the germline V gene, CDR1 is LGHDT and CDR2 is YNNKEL (reference sequence). Trimming removed 4 bases from V and 5 bases from J, with 12 bases in between. This CDR3 comprises 14 residues. CDR3: CASSPNGRDQPQHF. In DNA form, the CDR3 reads TGTGCCAGCAGCCCGAACGGGCGAGATCAGCCCCAGCATTTT. Drawing the rest from reference TRBV3-1 and TRBJ1-5, the complete variable domain is DTAVSQTPKYLVTQMGNDKSIKCEQNLGHDTMYWYKQDSKKFLKIMFSYNNKELIINETVPNRFSPKSPDKAHLNLHINSLELGDSAVYFCASSPNGRDQPQHFGDGTRLSIL.

The chain couples TRBV28 to TRBJ2-3; TRBD2 might be the D (6 bases). V was cut by 4 bases and J by 2 bases, with 19 bases left in between. The CDR3 has 17 residues. CDR1 is MDHEN, CDR2 SYDVKM, per germline. The CDR3 sequence: CASSYLIAASPTDTQYF. The CDR3, as DNA: TGTGCCAGCAGTTATTTGATAGCGGCGTCTCCCACAGATACGCAGTATTTT.

This clonotype was seen a few times. The CDR3 coding sequence is TGTGCTACCGGGACAGACATCTACGAGCAGTACTTC. Its protein product is CATGTDIYEQYF. The chain links TRBV30 to TRBJ2-7; 7 positions agree with TRBD1. Germline CDR1 and CDR2: GTSNPN and SVGIG (reference sequence). The CDR3 has 12 amino acids.

This clonotype was recorded at least ten times. This sequence joins TRBV20-1 and TRBJ2-1, with TRBD2 matching 7 bases. The trim removed 5 bases at V and 3 bases at J, leaving 10 bases unmatched. This CDR3 region has 15 residues. CDR1 and CDR2 (germline): DFQATT, SNEGSKA (reference sequence). The CDR3 coding sequence is TGCAGTGCTGTCCCGCCGACTAGCTACTACAATGAGCAGTTCTTC. Encoded protein: CSAVPPTSYYNEQFF.

This clonotype was detected only a few times. The chain carries TRBV10-3 and TRBJ2-1; 9 bases match TRBD2. The germline gives CDR1 ENHRY, CDR2 SYGVKD. The CDR3 has 15 amino acids. V shed 10 bases, J shed 9 bases, and the junction held 16 bases outside the gene matches. The CDR3 region is CATQGAGGRAVEQFF. CDR3 DNA sequence: TGTGCCACCCAAGGGGCTGGCGGGAGGGCCGTTGAGCAGTTCTTC.